Presented here are 21 T cell receptor beta chains from one specimen sequenced in a study of T cells in women clearing cervical HPV infection. Produced via immunoSEQ multiplex PCR; TCRdb's table is partial and in-frame only. Its table lists under 20,000 clones. The sample consisted of blood buffy coat. The receptor source for this set is a woman aged 18 to 75 with a cervical HPV16 infection that either progressed to CIN3+ or cleared (not recorded which).

As to this clone: The read comes to an end 3 residues before the CDR3 does, leaving the germline J gene to fill in the end. The chain employs TRBV28 and TRBJ2-2; D gene unclear. Per the germline V gene, CDR1 is MDHEN and CDR2 is SYDVKM. CDR3 length: 12 amino acids. Trimming took off 5 bases at V and 5 bases at J, with 6 bases between the two ends. The sequenced part of the CDR3 DNA is TGTGCCAGCAGTCTAGAAACCGGGGAG. This gives the protein CASSLETGE. The CDR3 reads in full as CASSLETGELFF.

As regards this clone: The sequence runs out 3 residues before the end of the CDR3; the remainder is reconstructed from the germline J gene. V usage is TRBV18 and J usage is TRBJ1-1; TRBD1 aligns across 7 bases. The CDR3 extends over 16 amino acids. The V and J ends lost 3 bases and 5 bases, in that order; junction bases with no gene match: 12. Germline CDR1 reads KGHSH; CDR2 reads LQKENI. CDR3: CASSPTGDPISTEAFF. CDR3 DNA (partial): TGTGCCAGCTCACCCACAGGGGACCCTATCTCTACTGAA.

On this clone: The sequence runs out 3 residues before the end of the CDR3; the remainder is reconstructed from the germline J gene. J is TRBJ1-2 and V is TRBV11-2, with D possibly TRBD1 on 6 matching bases. Germline V gene data show CDR1 as SGHAT and CDR2 as FQNNGV. The CDR3 is 13 amino acids. Trimming left V 3 bases short and J 7 bases short, with 12 bases between. CDR3 in amino acids: CASSLGGRLGYTF. The covered CDR3 bases are TGTGCCAGCAGCTTGGGGGGGCGCCTTGGC.

Comment on this clone: The read gets to within 3 residues of the CDR3 end, and the germline J gene fills in the rest. The chain combines TRBV19 with TRBJ1-1, with 7 nucleotides matching TRBD1. CDR1 and CDR2 from the germline V gene are LNHDA and SQIVND (reference sequence). The J segment lost 4 bases and the V segment lost 7 bases, leaving 12 bases of the junction unmatched. CDR3 length: 15 amino acids. The part of the CDR3 DNA that was read is TGTGCCAGTACTAAACAACAGGGGTTGGGCACTGAA. Its translation is CASTKQQGLGTE. The entire CDR3 sequence reads CASTKQQGLGTEAFF.

The CDR3 protein is CASSLTTPGTGELFF. The CDR3 bases that were read are TGTGCCAGCAGCTTGACCACACCAGGAACCGGGGAG. The gene calls are TRBV5-8 and TRBJ2-2; D is uncertain. The read terminates 3 residues ahead of where the CDR3 ends, so the germline J gene completes it. The V and J ends lost 1 base and 5 bases respectively, with 12 bases between them. Germline CDR1 reads SGHTS; CDR2 reads YDEGEE. The CDR3 runs to 15 residues.

Concerning this clone: The read stops 3 residues short of the end of the CDR3; the missing end is completed from the germline J gene. This sequence joins TRBV29-1 and TRBJ2-3; 9 nucleotides agree with TRBD1. The length of the CDR3 is 12 residues. Germline V lookup: CDR1 SQVTM, CDR2 ANQGSEA. The ends lost 7 bases at V and 3 bases at J; junction bases unmatched: 2. The DNA read from the CDR3 is TGCAGCGGACAGGGGGAAACAGATACG. Its translation is CSGQGETDT. The entire CDR3 reads CSGQGETDTQYF.

For this clone: The missing CDR3 end, 3 residues past where the read stops, is filled in from the germline J gene. This chain connects TRBV7-8 to TRBJ1-2; no firm D call. With 0 bases removed from V and 5 bases from J, the gap between germline ends came to 13 bases. CDR3 length: 15 residues. The germline V gene has CDR1 SGHVS and CDR2 FQNEAQ. CDR3 bases read: TGTGCCAGCAGCTTAGCGGCAGGACTGATATATGGC. This sequence encodes CASSLAAGLIYG. The full CDR3 protein is CASSLAAGLIYGYTF.

Concerning this clone: The read terminates 3 residues before the CDR3 end, so the remaining end is supplied by the germline J gene. The chain recombines TRBV7-8 with TRBJ2-1; 8 bases line up with TRBD2. The CDR3 covers 14 residues. Trimming removed 8 bases from V and 4 bases from J; junction bases left unmatched: 7. The germline CDR1 and CDR2 sequences are SGHVS and FQNEAQ. This CDR3 is CASSQGGGYNEQFF. Incomplete CDR3 DNA: TGTGCCAGCTCTCAGGGCGGGGGGTACAATGAG.

About this clone: The read stops 3 residues short of the end of the CDR3; the missing end is completed from the germline J gene. The rearrangement joins TRBV11-3 to TRBJ2-2; D gene ambiguous. The germline V gene encodes CDR1 SGHNT and CDR2 YENEEA. The CDR3 contains 15 residues. Trimming pared 0 bases from V and 5 bases from J, leaving 10 bases between. The CDR3 protein is CASSLDPQLTGELFF. CDR3 DNA (partial): TGTGCCAGCAGCTTAGATCCGCAGTTGACCGGGGAG.

In regard to this clone: The read terminates 3 residues ahead of where the CDR3 ends, so the germline J gene completes it. The chain has TRBV2 and TRBJ1-6, with TRBD1 as a possible D gene (5 bases). Deletions cut 7 bases from V and 7 bases from J, with 14 bases between. Germline V gene lookup returns CDR1 SNHLY and CDR2 FYNNEI. The CDR3 contains 14 residues. The CDR3 DNA, read in part, is TGTGCCAGCAAGGCGCAGGGAGGGAATTCACCC. Translated: CASKAQGGNSP. The entire CDR3 protein is CASKAQGGNSPLHF.

Remarks on this clone: The read ends 3 residues before the CDR3 terminus; that terminus is restored from the germline J gene. The genes are TRBV6-1 and TRBJ1-1; no reliable D call. CDR1 is MNHNS, CDR2 SASEGT, per germline. The length of the CDR3 is 12 residues. The covered CDR3 bases are TGTGCCAGCAGTGAAGGTGGCCGCCCC. Amino acids: CASSEGGRP. The entire CDR3 sequence reads CASSEGGRPAFF.

The CDR3 DNA, read in part, is TGTGCCAGCAGCCCCCGACTGGATACG. Translated: CASSPRLDT. From start to end, the CDR3 is CASSPRLDTQYF. V and J are TRBV7-6 and TRBJ2-3; D is ambiguous. The CDR3 extends 3 residues past the end of the read, so its final part is completed from the germline J gene. The germline V gene has CDR1 SGHVS and CDR2 FNYEAQ. Trimming removed 5 bases from V and 6 bases from J, with 9 bases in between. The CDR3 runs to 12 residues.

As for this clone: The CDR3 end is not reached by the read, which stops 3 residues before it; the germline J gene fills it in. This chain connects TRBV10-3 to TRBJ2-3, with 13 nucleotides matching TRBD2. CDR3 size: 20 residues. V was pared by 0 bases and J by 2 bases, with 11 bases of the junction left unmatched. The germline CDR1 and CDR2 sequences are ENHRY and SYGVKD. The sequenced part of the CDR3 DNA is TGTGCCATCAGTGAGTCGAGATCCCCGGGACTAGCGGGGACCACAGATACG. The encoded protein is CAISESRSPGLAGTTDT. The CDR3 in its entirety is CAISESRSPGLAGTTDTQYF.

Details on this clone: The observed sequence ends 3 residues before the CDR3 terminus, with the missing tail filled in from the germline J gene. The chain joins TRBV11-2 to TRBJ2-7; the D gene is possibly TRBD1 (6 bases). The CDR3 spans 15 residues. V was trimmed by 3 bases and J by 3 bases, leaving 15 bases between them. Germline CDR1 reads SGHAT; CDR2 reads FQNNGV. The CDR3 sequence: CASSFNPGHNYEQYF. The CDR3 bases that were read are TGTGCCAGCAGCTTTAATCCGGGACATAACTACGAG.

For this clone: Read data end 3 residues before the CDR3 end; the end is taken from the germline J gene. J is TRBJ1-2 and V is TRBV5-1; 12 bases align to TRBD1. The germline CDR1 and CDR2 sequences are SGHRS and YFSETQ. The CDR3 covers 16 residues. Here the CDR3 reads CASRQEPGQGARGYTF. The covered CDR3 bases are TGCGCCAGCAGACAAGAACCGGGACAGGGGGCGAGGGGC.

As regards this clone: The read stops 3 residues short of the end of the CDR3; the missing end is completed from the germline J gene. This chain joins TRBV2 and TRBJ2-2; D not resolved. Trimming removed 2 bases at V and 6 bases at J, with 13 bases between. Looked up from germline, CDR1 is SNHLY and CDR2 is FYNNEI. The CDR3 runs to 15 residues. Incomplete CDR3 DNA: TGTGCCAGCAGTGAATTTGGGCTCAGTTCCGGGGAG. It is translated as CASSEFGLSSGE. The complete CDR3 reads CASSEFGLSSGELFF.

According to its frequency, this clone is medium-sized. The read gets to within 3 residues of the CDR3 end, and the germline J gene fills in the rest. The rearrangement links TRBV29-1 to TRBJ2-7; D uncertain. Germline CDR1 is SQVTM and CDR2 is ANQGSEA. The ends were cut back, 5 bases at V and 2 bases at J, with 13 bases in the middle. This CDR3 has 13 amino acids. The sequenced CDR3 bases are TGCAGCGTTATTTCCGCGAATACCTACGAG. Its translation: CSVISANTYE. The complete CDR3 sequence is CSVISANTYEQYF.

With respect to this clone: The read stops 3 residues short of the end of the CDR3; the missing end is completed from the germline J gene. The J gene is TRBJ1-1, the V gene TRBV5-4; D gene uncertain. Between the trimmed V and J ends, which lost 6 bases and 1 base, there was a span of 13 bases. The CDR3 loop spans 14 amino acids. Germline CDR1 SGHNT, CDR2 YYREEE (reference sequence). CDR3 region: CASKLSRTNTEAFF. The CDR3 DNA, read in part, is TGTGCCAGCAAGTTATCGCGAACGAACACTGAA.

Notes on this clone: The read ends 3 residues shy of where the CDR3 ends; the end is completed using the germline J gene. The chain uses TRBV7-3 and TRBJ2-2, with D possibly TRBD1 on 5 matching bases. This CDR3 is 16 amino acids long. Germline V lookup: CDR1 SGHTA, CDR2 FQGTGA. Trimming pared 2 bases from V and 3 bases from J, leaving 13 bases between. The chain's CDR3 is CASSLLPGPDTGELFF. CDR3 DNA (partial): TGTGCCAGCAGCTTACTCCCAGGGCCGGACACCGGGGAG. Supplemented by reference TRBV7-3 and TRBJ2-2, the full variable domain reads GAGVSQTPSNKVTEKGKYVELRCDPISGHTALYWYRQSLGQGPEFLIYFQGTGAADDSGLPNDRFFAVRPEGSVSTLKIQRTERGDSAVYLCASSLLPGPDTGELFFGEGSRLTVL.

Details on this clone: The read terminates 3 residues ahead of where the CDR3 ends, so the germline J gene completes it. V gene TRBV30 combines with J gene TRBJ2-1; 7 bases are shared with TRBD2. The CDR3 is made up of 16 amino acids. Germline V gene data show CDR1 as GTSNPN and CDR2 as SVGIG (reference sequence). Trimming took 3 bases from V and 8 from J; bases not matched to a gene: 16. The sequenced CDR3 bases are TGTGCCTGGAGATGGGGCGGGGCGGGAGAACCGGATGAG. Protein: CAWRWGGAGEPDE. The CDR3 reads in full as CAWRWGGAGEPDEQFF.

With regard to this clone: The CDR3 end falls 3 residues outside the read, so it is completed with the germline J gene. The chain is built from TRBV7-8 and TRBJ1-1, with 7 bases identical to TRBD1. J lost 6 bases, V lost 2 bases, and 0 bases had no gene match. The CDR3 sequence is 12 residues long. From germline, CDR1 is SGHVS and CDR2 FQNEAQ. The CDR3: CASSLTGAEAFF. Partial CDR3 DNA: TGTGCCAGCAGCTTAACAGGGGCTGAA.